This T cell receptor beta chain was profiled in a study of immune evolution from preneoplasia to lung adenocarcinoma. Findings of the study overall: Clonality was highest in normal lung, lower in later-stage lesions apparently. Top clone share appeared to fall from AAH through AIS, MIA, adenocarcinoma. Compared with EGFR-mutant or double wild-type lesions, KRAS-mutant nodules were more clonal.

Trimming cost V 0 bases and J 7 bases, with 15 bases left between them. The length of the CDR3 is 16 residues. The germline V gene has CDR1 SGHTA and CDR2 FQGNSA. Points on this clone: What it binds is unknown.

This table comes from immunoSEQ multiplex PCR, and its TCRdb copy is limited to in-frame clones, with some not included. This table holds 11,000 to 15,000 clones, 65% to 90% found once. H&E slides confirmed each diagnosis, reviewed by two pathologists independently. This chain connects TRBV7-2 to TRBJ2-2, with TRBD2 as a possible D gene (6 bases). This TCR derives from an older donor with lung adenocarcinoma. Input material: FFPE lung adenocarcinoma in situ tissue. The CDR3 nucleotides read TGTGCCAGCAGCTTAGCGGGAGGCCGTCAGGGCGGGGAGCTGTTTTTT. As protein: CASSLAGGRQGGELFF.